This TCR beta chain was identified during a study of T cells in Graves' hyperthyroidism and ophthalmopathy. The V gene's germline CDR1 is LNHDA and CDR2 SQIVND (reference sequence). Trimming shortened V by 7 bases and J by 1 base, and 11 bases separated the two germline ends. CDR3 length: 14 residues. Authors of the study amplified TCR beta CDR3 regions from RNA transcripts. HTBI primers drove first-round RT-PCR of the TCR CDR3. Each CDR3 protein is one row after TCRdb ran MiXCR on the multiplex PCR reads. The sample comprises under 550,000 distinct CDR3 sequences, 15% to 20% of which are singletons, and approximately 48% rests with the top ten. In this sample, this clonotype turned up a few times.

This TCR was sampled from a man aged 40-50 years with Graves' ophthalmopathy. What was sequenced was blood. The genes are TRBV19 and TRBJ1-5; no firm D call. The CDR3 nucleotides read TGTGCCAGTACCATGACACAGAGCAATCAGCCCCAGCATTTT. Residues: CASTMTQSNQPQHF.